This entry lists 23 T cell receptor beta chains sequenced from one sample in a study of blood T cell repertoires in COVID-19. The repertoire was sequenced with immunoSEQ multiplex PCR; TCRdb's copy has only in-frame clones and lacks some. The table has about 68,000 clones, roughly 85% seen once; the top ten hold roughly 3.1%. Sequenced material: peripheral blood. The receptors were sampled from a woman between 45 and 60 years old with COVID-19, enrolled during active disease.

This clone was detected a few times. The chain has TRBV9 and TRBJ1-6, with 10 bases matching TRBD1. The germline V gene encodes CDR1 SGDLS and CDR2 YYNGEE. This CDR3 is built from 15 residues. The junction had 7 bases not matched to a gene; V was cut back by 4 bases and J by 9 bases. The CDR3 coding sequence is TGTGCCAGCAGCCCCCATGGGACAGGGGTTTCACCCCTCCACTTT. It is translated as CASSPHGTGVSPLHF.

The chain couples TRBV6-4 to TRBJ2-5, with 7 positions matching TRBD1. The ends lost 6 bases at V and 3 bases at J; junction bases unmatched: 4. This CDR3 is 13 amino acids long. Germline-derived CDR1 and CDR2 are MRHNA and SNTAGT. Here the CDR3 DNA reads TGTGCCAGCAGATACAGGGGAGAAGAGACCCAGTACTTC. As protein: CASRYRGEETQYF.

The chain couples TRBV7-9 to TRBJ2-7; 11 bases are shared with TRBD1. Trimming removed 5 bases from V and 7 bases from J; junction bases left unmatched: 10. Germline V gene data show CDR1 as SEHNR and CDR2 as FQNEAQ (reference sequence). This CDR3 spans 15 amino acids. Here the CDR3 DNA reads TGTGCCAGCAGCCTTGGCAGGACAGGGGGCGGGGAGCAGTACTTC. Translation: CASSLGRTGGGEQYF.

The genes are TRBV6-5 and TRBJ1-2, with D possibly TRBD1 on 6 matching bases. CDR3 length equals 13 residues. In germline, CDR1 is MNHEY, CDR2 SVGAGI. V lost 6 bases and J 4 bases, leaving 12 bases between the germline ends. The CDR3 DNA is TGTGCCAGCAGCGCGGACAGCCGCTATGGCTACACCTTC. It translates to CASSADSRYGYTF.

This clone was counted between two and nine times. V gene TRBV3-1 (or the pseudogene TRBV3-2) combines with J gene TRBJ1-1; D not certain. The CDR3 is made up of 16 amino acids. Trimming took 0 bases from V and 4 from J, leaving 15 bases between them. Germline lookup yields CDR1 LGHDT and CDR2 YNNKEL (reference sequence). For the CDR3, the DNA is TGTGCCAGCAGCCAAGAGTACCGGGGTAAAGGCACTGAAGCTTTCTTT. This translates into CASSQEYRGKGTEAFF.

V usage is TRBV5-1 and J usage is TRBJ2-1; 11 nucleotides line up with TRBD2. CDR3 length equals 15 residues. CDR1 is SGHRS and CDR2 is YFSETQ in the germline V gene. Unmatched junction bases numbered 7, after V lost 4 bases and J lost 7 bases. CDR3 DNA sequence: TGCGCCAGCAGCCTGATGACTAGCGGGGTTAATGAGCAGTTCTTC. This gives the protein CASSLMTSGVNEQFF.

The chain recombines TRBV5-1 with TRBJ2-5; TRBD2 agrees at 14 bases. Per the germline V gene, CDR1 is SGHRS and CDR2 is YFSETQ. The CDR3 consists of 16 residues. V dropped 4 bases and J dropped 5; count of bases not matched to a gene: 7. Written as DNA, the CDR3 is TGCGCCAGCAGCCACGGGACTAGCGGGAGCGCGGAGACCCAGTACTTC. It translates to CASSHGTSGSAETQYF.

V is TRBV9 and J is TRBJ1-1; possibly TRBD1 for D (5 bases). The CDR3 is 15 amino acids. V lost 4 bases to trimming and J lost 2 bases, with 15 bases between them. Germline loops: CDR1 SGDLS, CDR2 YYNGEE. DNA of the CDR3: TGTGCCAGCAGCATAGAAGGGAGGGGTAACACTGAAGCTTTCTTT. This codes for CASSIEGRGNTEAFF.

This clone was seen a single time. The chain joins TRBV11-3 to TRBJ2-1; D unclear. V dropped 0 bases and J dropped 5 bases, with 17 bases sitting between them. The CDR3 covers 17 residues. Germline CDR1 reads SGHNT; CDR2 reads YENEEA. This CDR3 is CASSLDKFGGGDNEQFF. CDR3 DNA: TGTGCCAGCAGCTTAGATAAGTTCGGCGGTGGTGACAATGAGCAGTTCTTC. The full variable domain, rest sourced from reference TRBV11-3 and TRBJ2-1, is EAGVVQSPRYKIIEKKQPVAFWCNPISGHNTLYWYLQNLGQGPELLIRYENEEAVDDSQLPKDRFSAERLKGVDSTLKIQPAELGDSAVYLCASSLDKFGGGDNEQFFGPGTRLTVL.

V gene TRBV5-6 combines with J gene TRBJ2-2, with 12 bases that match TRBD2. The CDR3 runs to 18 residues. Losses at the gene ends were 0 bases for V and 5 bases for J; bases not matched to a gene: 8. The germline gives CDR1 SGHDT, CDR2 YYEEEE. Here the CDR3 reads CASSLASGRAGGTGELFF. As DNA, the CDR3 is TGTGCCAGCAGCTTGGCTAGCGGGAGGGCCGGTGGAACCGGGGAGCTGTTTTTT. Together with reference TRBV5-6 and TRBJ2-2, the CDR3 gives the full variable domain: DAGVTQSPTHLIKTRGQQVTLRCSPKSGHDTVSWYQQALGQGPQFIFQYYEEEERQRGNFPDRFSGHQFPNYSSELNVNALLLGDSALYLCASSLASGRAGGTGELFFGEGSRLTVL.

The chain couples TRBV3-1 (or the pseudogene TRBV3-2) to TRBJ1-4; tentatively, D is TRBD1 (6 bases). Germline V gives CDR1 LGHDT, CDR2 YNNKEL (reference sequence). The CDR3 has 15 residues. V gave up 4 bases and J gave up 4 bases, with 13 bases separating them. The chain's CDR3 is CASSLGQTSNEKLFF. As DNA, the CDR3 is TGTGCCAGCAGCCTCGGACAGACCAGTAATGAAAAACTGTTTTTT.

This sequence joins TRBV11-3 and TRBJ2-1, with 9 bases identical to TRBD1. CDR3 length: 15 amino acids. Losses at the gene ends were 5 bases for V and 3 bases for J; bases not matched to a gene: 5. Germline V gene lookup returns CDR1 SGHNT and CDR2 YENEEA. The CDR3 DNA follows: TGTGCCAGCAGCCGAGGGACAGGGCACTACAATGAGCAGTTCTTC. As protein: CASSRGTGHYNEQFF.

The chain combines TRBV7-9 with TRBJ2-3; 8 positions match TRBD2. The CDR3 is 15 residues long. V trimming: 4 bases; J trimming: 5 bases; junction bases outside the gene matches: 8. Per germline, CDR1 SEHNR and CDR2 FQNEAQ (reference sequence). The CDR3 region is CASSSSGLGGDTQYF. In nucleotides, the CDR3 is TGTGCCAGCAGCTCCTCGGGACTAGGTGGAGATACGCAGTATTTT. Variable domain in full (rest from reference TRBV7-9 and TRBJ2-3): DTGVSQNPRHKITKRGQNVTFRCDPISEHNRLYWYRQTLGQGPEFLTYFQNEAQLEKSRLLSDRFSAERPKGSFSTLEIQRTEQGDSAMYLCASSSSGLGGDTQYFGPGTRLTVL.

V is TRBV5-1 and J is TRBJ1-6; 9 nucleotides agree with TRBD1. The CDR3 contains 15 residues. Germline values: CDR1 SGHRS, CDR2 YFSETQ. Germline trimming cut 4 bases from V and 10 bases from J; bases unmatched to any gene: 9. The chain's CDR3 is CASSRDRAGRSPLHF. The CDR3 DNA reads as TGCGCCAGCAGCCGGGACAGGGCGGGACGGTCACCCCTCCACTTT.

The chain links TRBV27 to TRBJ2-7; D is possibly TRBD2 (6 bases). CDR3 length equals 16 residues. The germline V gene encodes CDR1 MNHEY and CDR2 SMNVEV (reference sequence). With 6 bases removed from V and 6 bases from J, the gap between germline ends came to 24 bases. The CDR3 reads CASSSIRGSKGSEQYF. The CDR3 nucleotides read TGTGCCAGCAGCTCCATCCGGGGGTCCAAAGGCTCCGAGCAGTACTTC.

V and J are TRBV19 and TRBJ2-3; 12 nucleotides match TRBD2. The CDR3 runs to 13 residues. Per germline, CDR1 LNHDA and CDR2 SQIVND (reference sequence). V shed 9 bases, J shed 4 bases, and the junction held 2 bases outside the gene matches. The CDR3 protein is CASGTSGSDTQYF. The CDR3, as DNA: TGTGCCAGCGGGACTAGCGGGTCAGATACGCAGTATTTT.

The V call is TRBV28, the J call TRBJ1-3; D is ambiguous. CDR3 length: 14 residues. Trimming left V 7 bases short and J 4 bases short, with 14 bases between. Germline V CDR1 and CDR2: MDHEN, SYDVKM. The CDR3 DNA sequence: TGTGCCAGCATCTCCGCGGCTGAGGGAAACACCATATATTTT. Translated, it gives CASISAAEGNTIYF.

The V and J genes are TRBV5-1 and TRBJ2-7; TRBD2 aligns across 7 bases. The length of the CDR3 is 14 residues. The germline CDR1 and CDR2 sequences are SGHRS and YFSETQ. J lost 2 bases, V lost 4 bases, and 6 bases had no gene match. Here the CDR3 DNA reads TGCGCCAGCAGCCTGGGGACTACCGCCTACGAGCAGTACTTC. Translating it yields CASSLGTTAYEQYF.

The J gene is TRBJ1-1, the V gene TRBV9, with D tentatively TRBD1 (5 bases). The germline V gene encodes CDR1 SGDLS and CDR2 YYNGEE. V gave up 3 bases and J gave up 0 bases, with 12 bases separating them. The CDR3 length is 15 residues. This chain's CDR3 is CASSAQPTVNTEAFF. DNA for the CDR3: TGTGCCAGCAGCGCCCAACCGACAGTGAACACTGAAGCTTTCTTT.

This rearrangement joins TRBV12-3 or TRBV12-4 to TRBJ2-1, with D unclear. The CDR3 has 13 amino acids. V lost 1 base to trimming and J lost 3 bases, with 4 bases between them. Written as DNA, the CDR3 is TGTGCCAGCAGTTTAGGCAGCTACAATGAGCAGTTCTTC. It specifies CASSLGSYNEQFF.

The chain links TRBV19 to TRBJ2-4, with 7 bases aligning to TRBD1. Germline trimming cut 5 bases from V and 1 base from J; bases unmatched to any gene: 8. This CDR3 contains 16 residues. Germline V gene sequence: CDR1 LNHDA, CDR2 SQIVND (reference sequence). The CDR3 sequence is CASSLRQGMAKNIQYF. CDR3 nucleotides: TGTGCCAGTAGTTTAAGACAGGGAATGGCCAAAAACATTCAGTACTTC.

This chain joins TRBV13 and TRBJ2-6; D not certain. The CDR3 sequence is 14 residues long. Germline-derived CDR1 and CDR2 are PRHDT and FYEKMQ (reference sequence). Deletions cut 3 bases from V and 0 bases from J, with 3 bases between. The CDR3 DNA follows: TGTGCCAGCAGCTTTCGCTCTGGGGCCAACGTCCTGACTTTC. Encoded protein: CASSFRSGANVLTF.

The sample holds a few counts of this clone. As DNA, the CDR3 is TGTGCCAGTAACAGGGAGAGGAGCAATCAGCCCCAGCATTTT. It codes for CASNRERSNQPQHF. The chain has TRBV19 and TRBJ1-5; a possible D gene is TRBD1 (6 bases). CDR1 is LNHDA, CDR2 SQIVND, per germline (reference sequence). The V end was cut by 7 bases, the J end by 1 base, with 11 bases between. The CDR3 covers 14 residues.